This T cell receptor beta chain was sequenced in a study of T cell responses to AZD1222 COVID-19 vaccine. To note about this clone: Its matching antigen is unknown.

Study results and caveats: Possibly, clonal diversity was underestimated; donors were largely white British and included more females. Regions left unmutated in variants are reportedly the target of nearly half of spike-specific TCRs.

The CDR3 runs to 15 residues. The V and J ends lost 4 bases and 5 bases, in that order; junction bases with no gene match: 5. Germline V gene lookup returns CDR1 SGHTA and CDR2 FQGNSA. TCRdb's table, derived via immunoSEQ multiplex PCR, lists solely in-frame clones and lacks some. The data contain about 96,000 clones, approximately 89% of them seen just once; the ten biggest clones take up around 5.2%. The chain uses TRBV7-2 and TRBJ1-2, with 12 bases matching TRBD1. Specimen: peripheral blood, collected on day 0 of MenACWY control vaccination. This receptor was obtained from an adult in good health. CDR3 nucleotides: TGTGCCAGCAGCTCCCCGGGACAGGGGGCTTATGGCTACACCTTC. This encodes CASSSPGQGAYGYTF.